This TCR beta chain stems from a study of shared clonotypes between healthy human individuals. Overall study results and limits: Blood alone was sampled, and tissue repertoires likely differ. A handful of donors shared 4.5% to 6.5% of their naive CD4 clonotypes.

The naive CD8 fraction comprised CD45RO-negative cells positively selected for CCR7 and excluded terminally differentiated effector memory CD45RA+ cells. The length of the CDR3 is 16 residues. Germline V lookup: CDR1 SEHNR, CDR2 FQNEAQ (reference sequence). The V gene end was trimmed by 4 bases and the J gene end by 2 bases; junction bases not matched to a gene: 8. This table comes from immunoSEQ multiplex PCR, and its TCRdb copy is limited to in-frame clones, with some not included. The sample lists 560,000 or so clones; 95% to 96% were seen once. On this clone itself: Its target is unknown.

The sample was naive CD8+ T cells sorted from blood. This TCR was recovered from a woman in her 30s in good health. V and J are TRBV7-9 and TRBJ2-7; 10 bases are shared with TRBD1. Here the CDR3 reads CASSSSRDRGPYEQYF. The DNA of the CDR3 is TGTGCCAGCAGCTCAAGCCGGGACAGGGGCCCCTACGAGCAGTACTTC.